This TCR beta chain was captured in a study of CD8 T cells in ankylosing spondylitis. Broader study findings: Past research had described some motif variants in reactive arthritis synovial fluid and blood. One TCR beta motif, made up of several highly homologous variants, appeared characteristic of ankylosing spondylitis blood. Significant enrichment of disease-linked clones was reportedly seen in matched ankylosing spondylitis synovial fluid.

Making the TCR beta libraries involved quantitative 5'-RACE with molecular barcodes. TCRdb re-called the 5' RACE reads through MiXCR, storing one row per CDR3 protein. The sample lists under 850,000 distinct CDR3 sequences; around 20% were seen once. Remarks on this clonotype: Antigen specificity is unknown.

The CDR3 loop spans 13 amino acids. The V end was cut by 5 bases, the J end by 2 bases, with 13 bases between. Germline values: CDR1 SQVTM, CDR2 ANQGSEA. This TCR derives from a male donor with ankylosing spondylitis. The chain employs TRBV29-1 and TRBJ2-7, with D possibly TRBD2 on 6 matching bases. Material: blood, either unsorted or a sorted T cell fraction (not recorded which). The CDR3 DNA reads TGCAGCGTTAGCGGCTCGGGGGCCTACGAGCAGTACTTC. This gives the protein CSVSGSGAYEQYF.